The rows below give T cell receptor beta chains drawn from one sample of a study of radiation and T cells in renal cell carcinoma. TCRdb keeps only in-frame clones here, not all; method: immunoSEQ multiplex PCR. Of roughly 120,000 clones listed, roughly 80% are singletons. The sample was blood, taken from a patient whose treatment included radiotherapy and nephrectomy. These receptors were collected from a woman aged 60 to 75 with renal cell carcinoma. Each CDR3 is given with its conserved first and last residue. Each record gives: clone size, D gene, V gene, J gene, CDR3 DNA, CDR3 protein. The D gene is left open where the match is weak. Clone size, where shown, is once, few, many, or a class for clones that have expanded.

clone_size: NA; d_call: NA; v_call: TRBV10-3; j_call: TRBJ1-2; cdr3_nt: TGTGCCATCAGTGATCAAGCCGGGACAAGTCGCGGTGGCTACACCTTC; cdr3_aa: CAISDQAGTSRGGYTF
clone_size: many; d_call: TRBD1; v_call: TRBV7-9; j_call: TRBJ1-2; cdr3_nt: TGTGCCAGCAGCTCGGGACAGGGGGCACACGGCTACACCTTC; cdr3_aa: CASSSGQGAHGYTF
clone_size: many; d_call: TRBD1; v_call: TRBV6-1; j_call: TRBJ2-5; cdr3_nt: TGTGCCAGCAGCCCCGGCAGGGGGTCGACAGAGACCCAGTACTTC; cdr3_aa: CASSPGRGSTETQYF
clone_size: NA; d_call: NA; v_call: TRBV6-5; j_call: TRBJ1-5; cdr3_nt: TGTGCCAGCAGCTCACAGGGAAGCAATCAGCCCCAGCATTTT; cdr3_aa: CASSSQGSNQPQHF
clone_size: NA; d_call: NA; v_call: TRBV28; j_call: TRBJ1-2; cdr3_nt: TGTGCCAGCAGTTTATTAACGGATGCTAACTATGGCTACACCTTC; cdr3_aa: CASSLLTDANYGYTF
clone_size: NA; d_call: NA; v_call: TRBV1; j_call: TRBJ2-3; cdr3_nt: TGCACCAGCAGCCCTACTGGGGACCCCACAGATACGCAGTATTTT; cdr3_aa: CTSSPTGDPTDTQYF
clone_size: NA; d_call: TRBD2; v_call: TRBV5-8; j_call: TRBJ2-3; cdr3_nt: TGTGCCAGCAGCTCCGGGACTAGCGGGAGGACAGATACGCAGTATTTT; cdr3_aa: CASSSGTSGRTDTQYF
clone_size: NA; d_call: NA; v_call: TRBV4-1; j_call: TRBJ1-5; cdr3_nt: TGCGCCAGCAGCCAAGATCTGGGGGCTCAGCCCCAGCATTTT; cdr3_aa: CASSQDLGAQPQHF
clone_size: NA; d_call: TRBD1; v_call: TRBV5-8; j_call: TRBJ2-7; cdr3_nt: TGTGCCAGCAGCCCAAGACAGGGTTCCTACGAGCAGTACTTC; cdr3_aa: CASSPRQGSYEQYF
clone_size: NA; d_call: NA; v_call: TRBV2; j_call: TRBJ2-2; cdr3_nt: TGTGCCAGCAGTCCCTACGGGAGTGGGGGCGGGGAGCTGTTTTTT; cdr3_aa: CASSPYGSGGGELFF
clone_size: NA; d_call: NA; v_call: TRBV5-1; j_call: TRBJ2-5; cdr3_nt: TGCGCCAGCAGCTTGGATCCGGGGGCGCTGGAGACCCAGTACTTC; cdr3_aa: CASSLDPGALETQYF
clone_size: NA; d_call: NA; v_call: TRBV19; j_call: TRBJ1-5; cdr3_nt: TGTGCCAGTAGTATTTCTCCATGGTTGAGTCAGCCCCAGCATTTT; cdr3_aa: CASSISPWLSQPQHF
clone_size: NA; d_call: NA; v_call: TRBV18; j_call: TRBJ1-3; cdr3_nt: TGTGCCAGCTCACCGATAGACACGACTGGAAACACCATATATTTT; cdr3_aa: CASSPIDTTGNTIYF
clone_size: few; d_call: NA; v_call: TRBV7-9; j_call: TRBJ1-1; cdr3_nt: TGTGCCAGCAGACCTACAGGATCATCCACTGAAGCTTTCTTT; cdr3_aa: CASRPTGSSTEAFF
clone_size: few; d_call: TRBD1; v_call: TRBV29-1; j_call: TRBJ1-1; cdr3_nt: TGCAGCGTGCCCCGGGACAGGGGGGGTGGTGAAGCTTTCTTT; cdr3_aa: CSVPRDRGGGEAFF
clone_size: NA; d_call: NA; v_call: TRBV5-1; j_call: TRBJ1-4; cdr3_nt: TGCGCCAGCAGCTTGACAGGCCCTAATGAAAAACTGTTTTTT; cdr3_aa: CASSLTGPNEKLFF
clone_size: NA; d_call: NA; v_call: TRBV19; j_call: TRBJ2-5; cdr3_nt: TGTGCCAGTAGTCAACCGGGACGGCAAGAGACCCAGTACTTC; cdr3_aa: CASSQPGRQETQYF
clone_size: NA; d_call: NA; v_call: TRBV4-1; j_call: TRBJ2-3; cdr3_nt: TGCGCCAGCAGCCCCCGGGGGCAAACTACAGATACGCAGTATTTT; cdr3_aa: CASSPRGQTTDTQYF
clone_size: once; d_call: TRBD2; v_call: TRBV27; j_call: TRBJ2-7; cdr3_nt: TGTGCCAGCCGGCTAGCGGGAGGGCCGGGGGAGCAGTACTTC; cdr3_aa: CASRLAGGPGEQYF
clone_size: NA; d_call: NA; v_call: TRBV30; j_call: TRBJ1-5; cdr3_nt: TGTGCCTGGACCGTAGGGGGGTTCAGCAATCAGCCCCAGCATTTT; cdr3_aa: CAWTVGGFSNQPQHF
clone_size: NA; d_call: NA; v_call: TRBV28; j_call: TRBJ1-2; cdr3_nt: TGTGCCAGCTGTGGGGCAGACGGAAACTATGGCTACACCTTC; cdr3_aa: CASCGADGNYGYTF
clone_size: NA; d_call: NA; v_call: TRBV28; j_call: TRBJ1-2; cdr3_nt: TGTGCCAGCAGTTTAGCGGGATATGGCTACACCTTC; cdr3_aa: CASSLAGYGYTF
clone_size: NA; d_call: TRBD2; v_call: TRBV5-4; j_call: TRBJ2-1; cdr3_nt: TGTGCCAGCAGCGGACTAGCGGGATCATACAATGAGCAGTTCTTC; cdr3_aa: CASSGLAGSYNEQFF
clone_size: NA; d_call: NA; v_call: TRBV5-4; j_call: TRBJ2-7; cdr3_nt: TGTGCCAGCAGCCTAGACGCGGCGGGCGAGCAGTACTTC; cdr3_aa: CASSLDAAGEQYF
clone_size: NA; d_call: NA; v_call: TRBV28; j_call: TRBJ2-7; cdr3_nt: TGTGCCATCAAAGGTGGGGCCCCACTCTACGAGCAGTACTTC; cdr3_aa: CAIKGGAPLYEQYF
clone_size: NA; d_call: NA; v_call: TRBV5-8; j_call: TRBJ2-5; cdr3_nt: TGTGCCAGCTGGGGAATGGACCAAGAGACCCAGTACTTC; cdr3_aa: CASWGMDQETQYF
clone_size: NA; d_call: NA; v_call: TRBV7-9; j_call: TRBJ2-7; cdr3_nt: TGTGCCAGCAGCTTCGCCGGGTCCTACGAGCAGTACTTC; cdr3_aa: CASSFAGSYEQYF
clone_size: NA; d_call: TRBD1; v_call: TRBV11-3; j_call: TRBJ2-5; cdr3_nt: TGTGCCAGCAGCTCAGGGGGTTTGGAGACCCAGTACTTC; cdr3_aa: CASSSGGLETQYF
clone_size: NA; d_call: TRBD2; v_call: TRBV11-2; j_call: TRBJ2-7; cdr3_nt: TGTGCCAGCAGCCCCCCGGGAGGACGCTACGAGCAGTACTTC; cdr3_aa: CASSPPGGRYEQYF
clone_size: NA; d_call: NA; v_call: TRBV27; j_call: TRBJ1-1; cdr3_nt: TGTGCCAGCAGTTTTACATTGAACACTGAAGCTTTCTTT; cdr3_aa: CASSFTLNTEAFF
clone_size: NA; d_call: NA; v_call: TRBV5-6; j_call: TRBJ1-5; cdr3_nt: TGTGCCAGCAGCCTGAATACTTATAGCAATCAGCCCCAGCATTTT; cdr3_aa: CASSLNTYSNQPQHF
clone_size: NA; d_call: NA; v_call: TRBV5-3; j_call: TRBJ2-5; cdr3_nt: TGTGCCAGAAGCTTCGAGGTCCAAGAGACCCAGTACTTC; cdr3_aa: CARSFEVQETQYF
clone_size: NA; d_call: TRBD1; v_call: TRBV28; j_call: TRBJ1-5; cdr3_nt: TGTGCCAGCAGTGAACCGGGACAGGTTCCTCAGCCCCAGCATTTT; cdr3_aa: CASSEPGQVPQPQHF
clone_size: many; d_call: NA; v_call: TRBV27; j_call: TRBJ1-5; cdr3_nt: TGTGCCAGCAGTGCATACAGGGCCCCGGGGCAGCCCCAGCATTTT; cdr3_aa: CASSAYRAPGQPQHF
clone_size: NA; d_call: NA; v_call: TRBV6-4; j_call: TRBJ2-2; cdr3_nt: TGTGCCAGCAGTGAGGCCCCGGCGAACACCGGGGAGCTGTTTTTT; cdr3_aa: CASSEAPANTGELFF
clone_size: NA; d_call: NA; v_call: TRBV18; j_call: TRBJ1-2; cdr3_nt: TGTGCCAGCTCACCTTCCTCACGGGGGGCCCAGGGCTACACCTTC; cdr3_aa: CASSPSSRGAQGYTF
clone_size: NA; d_call: NA; v_call: TRBV4-3; j_call: TRBJ2-5; cdr3_nt: TGCGCCAGCAGCCAAGAGTCCTCCGAGACCCAGTACTTC; cdr3_aa: CASSQESSETQYF
clone_size: NA; d_call: NA; v_call: TRBV5-6; j_call: TRBJ2-2; cdr3_nt: TGTGCCAGCAGCCCGGGTACCGGGGAGCTGTTTTTT; cdr3_aa: CASSPGTGELFF
clone_size: NA; d_call: NA; v_call: TRBV2; j_call: TRBJ2-7; cdr3_nt: TGTGCCAGCAGGACCGAACGACTAAGAATCAAATACGAGCAGTACTTC; cdr3_aa: CASRTERLRIKYEQYF
clone_size: NA; d_call: TRBD2; v_call: TRBV19; j_call: TRBJ2-7; cdr3_nt: TGTGCCTCAAACGGGGGGGCATATCACGAGCAGTACTTC; cdr3_aa: CASNGGAYHEQYF
clone_size: NA; d_call: TRBD2; v_call: TRBV9; j_call: TRBJ2-1; cdr3_nt: TGTGCCAGCAGCGTATGGCGGGAGGGCTACAATGAGCAGTTCTTC; cdr3_aa: CASSVWREGYNEQFF
clone_size: NA; d_call: NA; v_call: TRBV9; j_call: TRBJ2-2; cdr3_nt: TGTGCCAGCAGCGATAGGGGGGGAAACACCGGGGAGCTGTTTTTT; cdr3_aa: CASSDRGGNTGELFF
clone_size: NA; d_call: NA; v_call: TRBV7-9; j_call: TRBJ1-1; cdr3_nt: TGTGCCAGCAGCCTCGACAGCGGCACTGAAGCTTTCTTT; cdr3_aa: CASSLDSGTEAFF
clone_size: once; d_call: TRBD1; v_call: TRBV6-1; j_call: TRBJ1-3; cdr3_nt: TGTGCCAGCAGCCGAATGGGACAGGGGGGAAACACCATATATTTT; cdr3_aa: CASSRMGQGGNTIYF
clone_size: NA; d_call: NA; v_call: TRBV6-6; j_call: TRBJ2-7; cdr3_nt: TGTGCCAGCAGACTCCAGGGCTACGAGCAGTACTTC; cdr3_aa: CASRLQGYEQYF
clone_size: NA; d_call: TRBD1; v_call: TRBV6-1; j_call: TRBJ1-1; cdr3_nt: TGTGCCAGCAGGGATCCGGGACAGGAGAACACTGAAGCTTTCTTT; cdr3_aa: CASRDPGQENTEAFF
clone_size: NA; d_call: TRBD1; v_call: TRBV25-1; j_call: TRBJ2-7; cdr3_nt: TGTGCCAGCAGGGGCGACAGGGGGCTCTCCTACGAGCAGTACTTC; cdr3_aa: CASRGDRGLSYEQYF
clone_size: NA; d_call: TRBD1; v_call: TRBV19; j_call: TRBJ1-1; cdr3_nt: TGTGCCAGTAGTATAGATAGGACAGGGGGAGCCACTGAAGCTTTCTTT; cdr3_aa: CASSIDRTGGATEAFF
clone_size: NA; d_call: NA; v_call: TRBV29-1; j_call: TRBJ1-2; cdr3_nt: TGCAGCGTTGATGAGGGTGGGGGAAATGGCTACACCTTC; cdr3_aa: CSVDEGGGNGYTF
clone_size: NA; d_call: NA; v_call: TRBV5-1; j_call: TRBJ2-2; cdr3_nt: TGCGCCAGCAGCTGGGGACTTACGGGGAACACCGGGGAGCTGTTTTTT; cdr3_aa: CASSWGLTGNTGELFF
clone_size: NA; d_call: NA; v_call: TRBV19; j_call: TRBJ1-1; cdr3_nt: TGTGCCAGTAGTCCTGGGACTGAAGCTTTCTTT; cdr3_aa: CASSPGTEAFF
clone_size: NA; d_call: NA; v_call: TRBV9; j_call: TRBJ1-1; cdr3_nt: TGTGCCAGCAGCGCCAACCGGAACACTGAAGCTTTCTTT; cdr3_aa: CASSANRNTEAFF
clone_size: NA; d_call: TRBD1; v_call: TRBV29-1; j_call: TRBJ1-6; cdr3_nt: TGCAGCGTCCGATGGGCAGGGGGGAATTCACCCCTCCACTTT; cdr3_aa: CSVRWAGGNSPLHF
clone_size: NA; d_call: NA; v_call: TRBV7-8; j_call: TRBJ1-5; cdr3_nt: TGTGCCAGCAGCTCCCAGCAGGGCCCTTTTAGAGATCAGCCCCAGCATTTT; cdr3_aa: CASSSQQGPFRDQPQHF
clone_size: NA; d_call: NA; v_call: TRBV10-1; j_call: TRBJ1-3; cdr3_nt: TGCGCCAGCATAGTTCGCCAGGTCCCTGGAAACACCATATATTTT; cdr3_aa: CASIVRQVPGNTIYF
clone_size: once; d_call: NA; v_call: TRBV28; j_call: TRBJ2-1; cdr3_nt: TGTGCCAGCAGTTTGTACAGGGCCGACTCTCCTTACAATGAGCAGTTCTTC; cdr3_aa: CASSLYRADSPYNEQFF
clone_size: NA; d_call: TRBD2; v_call: TRBV5-1; j_call: TRBJ2-3; cdr3_nt: TGCGCCAGCAGCTTGGGTCATCTAGCGGGGGGCACAGATACGCAGTATTTT; cdr3_aa: CASSLGHLAGGTDTQYF
clone_size: once; d_call: NA; v_call: TRBV6-5; j_call: TRBJ2-7; cdr3_nt: TGTGCCAGCAGTTTCGCCAGGGGCGACGCCTACGAGCAGTACTTC; cdr3_aa: CASSFARGDAYEQYF